These T cell receptor beta chains were read from a single sample in a study of T cell responses to AZD1222 COVID-19 vaccine. TCRdb keeps only in-frame clones here, not all; method: immunoSEQ multiplex PCR. The table includes around 50,000 clones, around 80% detected once. Here the sequenced sample was peripheral blood, taken on day 0 of AZD1222 vaccination. Receptors were obtained from an adult in good health. The CDR3 runs from the conserved cysteine through the conserved F or W. The order of the fields is clone size, D gene, J gene, V gene, CDR3 DNA, CDR3 protein. The D gene is left open where the match is weak. The size entry is marked missing in some rows and otherwise reads once, few, many or a size class.

clone_size: once
d_call: .
j_call: TRBJ1-1
v_call: TRBV2
cdr3_nt: TGTGCCAGCAGCACGGGCTACACTGAAGCTTTCTTT
cdr3_aa: CASSTGYTEAFF

clone_size: .
d_call: .
j_call: TRBJ2-1
v_call: TRBV5-1
cdr3_nt: TGCGCCAGCAGCTGGGCTTACAATGAGCAGTTCTTC
cdr3_aa: CASSWAYNEQFF

clone_size: .
d_call: .
j_call: TRBJ2-5
v_call: TRBV15
cdr3_nt: TGTGCCACCAGCACCAACTCAGAGACCCAGTACTTC
cdr3_aa: CATSTNSETQYF

clone_size: .
d_call: .
j_call: TRBJ1-2
v_call: TRBV6-6
cdr3_nt: TGTGCCACGACCGCAGTCTCTTTGGGCTACACCTTC
cdr3_aa: CATTAVSLGYTF

clone_size: .
d_call: .
j_call: TRBJ2-1
v_call: TRBV19
cdr3_nt: TGTGCCAGTAGTATTCTCGGATACAATGAGCAGTTCTTC
cdr3_aa: CASSILGYNEQFF

clone_size: medium-sized
d_call: TRBD1
j_call: TRBJ2-1
v_call: TRBV11-2
cdr3_nt: TGTGCCAGCAGCCCTGCCGGGACAGCCTACAATGAGCAGTTCTTC
cdr3_aa: CASSPAGTAYNEQFF

clone_size: .
d_call: .
j_call: TRBJ2-4
v_call: TRBV19
cdr3_nt: TGTGCCAGTAGTGTAGGGGCAGGGGGGGCCAAAAACATTCAGTACTTC
cdr3_aa: CASSVGAGGAKNIQYF

clone_size: .
d_call: .
j_call: TRBJ1-4
v_call: TRBV11-2
cdr3_nt: TGTGCCAGCAGCTTTGGGAGGAAGGAAAAACTGTTTTTT
cdr3_aa: CASSFGRKEKLFF

clone_size: .
d_call: .
j_call: TRBJ2-7
v_call: TRBV6-5
cdr3_nt: TGTGCCAGCAGCCGAGACAGCTACGAGCAGTACTTC
cdr3_aa: CASSRDSYEQYF

clone_size: .
d_call: .
j_call: TRBJ1-6
v_call: TRBV7-8
cdr3_nt: TGTGCCAGCAGCTTATCTACAGGGTCGGGTTCACCCCTCCACTTT
cdr3_aa: CASSLSTGSGSPLHF

clone_size: .
d_call: TRBD1
j_call: TRBJ1-6
v_call: TRBV2
cdr3_nt: TGTGCCAGCACCTCCCTGGGACAGGCCTATAATTCACCCCTCCACTTT
cdr3_aa: CASTSLGQAYNSPLHF

clone_size: .
d_call: TRBD2
j_call: TRBJ2-5
v_call: TRBV9
cdr3_nt: TGTGCCAGCAGCGTAGGACGACTAGCACCGAGCTTAGAAGAGACCCAGTACTTC
cdr3_aa: CASSVGRLAPSLEETQYF

clone_size: .
d_call: .
j_call: TRBJ1-5
v_call: TRBV5-1
cdr3_nt: TGCGCCAGCCGGGCCGAACCGGCTCAGCCCCAGCATTTT
cdr3_aa: CASRAEPAQPQHF